What follows is one T cell receptor (beta chain) and its context. This entry comes from a study of T-cell reconstitution after alpha-beta-depleted transplantation in children. The CDR3 extends over 14 amino acids. The V and J ends lost 0 bases and 4 bases respectively, with 9 bases between them. Germline loops: CDR1 SGHTA, CDR2 FQGNSA. TCRbeta library construction was performed incorporating unique molecular identifiers. TCRdb reprocessed the PCR reads via MiXCR and lists one record per CDR3 protein. The data show 450,000 to 600,000 distinct CDR3 sequences, about 30% seen once. This receptor was identified in a human donor who donated a stem cell graft to a child with aplastic anemia. This sample comprised PBMCs from the stem cell graft donor, obtained from the stem cell graft. V gene TRBV7-2 combines with J gene TRBJ2-5; no definite D call. Written as DNA, the CDR3 is TGTGCCAGCAGCTTAGCCGGTCCGGGAGAGACCCAGTACTTC. This sequence encodes CASSLAGPGETQYF.